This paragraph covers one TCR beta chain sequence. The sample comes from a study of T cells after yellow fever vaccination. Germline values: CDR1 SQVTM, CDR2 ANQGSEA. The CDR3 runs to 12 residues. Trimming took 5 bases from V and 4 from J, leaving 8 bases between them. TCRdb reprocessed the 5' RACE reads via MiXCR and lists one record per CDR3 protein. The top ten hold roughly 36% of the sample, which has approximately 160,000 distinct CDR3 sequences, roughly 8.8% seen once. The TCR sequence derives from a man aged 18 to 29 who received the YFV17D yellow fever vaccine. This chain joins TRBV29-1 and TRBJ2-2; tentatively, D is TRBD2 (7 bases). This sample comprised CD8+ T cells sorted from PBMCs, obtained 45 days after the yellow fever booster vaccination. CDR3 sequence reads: CSVRGGTGELFF. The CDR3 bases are TGCAGCGTTAGGGGGGGCACCGGGGAGCTGTTTTTT.